The rows below give T cell receptor beta chains drawn from one sample of a study of blood T cell repertoires in COVID-19. Produced via immunoSEQ multiplex PCR; TCRdb's table is partial and in-frame only. In the table there are tens of thousands of clones, more than 75% of which are singletons. Sequencing was performed on peripheral blood. The receptors come from a woman in her sixties or seventies in a cohort sampled during active COVID-19. Each CDR3 is given with its conserved first and last residue. A D gene is named only where the DNA matches it firmly. The size entry is marked missing in some rows and otherwise reads once, few, many or a size class.

d_call,j_call,clone_size,v_call,cdr3_aa,cdr3_nt
NA,TRBJ2-1,NA,TRBV10-3,CAIGQTYNEQFF,TGTGCCATCGGGCAGACCTACAATGAGCAGTTCTTC
NA,TRBJ2-5,NA,TRBV2,CASSEGPPKQYF,TGTGCCAGCAGTGAGGGGCCACCCAAGCAGTACTTC
NA,TRBJ2-7,NA,TRBV28,CASSSYWSRDTRSYEQYF,TGTGCCAGCAGTTCTTATTGGTCCCGGGACACGCGTTCCTACGAGCAGTACTTC
NA,TRBJ2-1,NA,TRBV7-7,CASSFGRTDNNEQFF,TGTGCCAGCAGCTTCGGGAGGACAGATAACAATGAGCAGTTCTTC
TRBD1,TRBJ1-6,once,TRBV6-5,CASSTGQGDNSPLHF,TGTGCCAGCAGTACCGGACAGGGGGACAATTCACCCCTCCACTTT
TRBD2,TRBJ2-7,NA,TRBV30,CAWGLASEQYF,TGTGCCTGGGGACTAGCCTCCGAGCAGTACTTC
NA,TRBJ1-5,NA,TRBV23-1,CASSQSIQERRRDQPQHF,TGCGCCAGCAGTCAATCGATACAGGAGAGACGACGAGACCAGCCCCAGCATTTT
NA,TRBJ2-1,NA,TRBV3-1/TRBV3-2,CASSQNRAYNEQFF,TGTGCCAGCAGCCAAAACAGGGCCTACAATGAGCAGTTCTTC
NA,TRBJ1-3,NA,TRBV9,CASSVEEGFTGNTIYF,TGTGCCAGCAGCGTAGAGGAGGGATTTACTGGAAACACCATATATTTT
NA,TRBJ2-3,NA,TRBV27,CASSLSAANTDTQYF,TGTGCCAGCAGTTTATCGGCGGCTAACACAGATACGCAGTATTTT
TRBD2,TRBJ2-7,NA,TRBV6-2/TRBV6-3,CASSYSTGGKTSGRYSYEQYF,TGTGCCAGCAGTTACTCGACAGGGGGCAAGACTAGCGGGAGATACTCCTACGAGCAGTACTTC
NA,TRBJ2-5,NA,TRBV30,CAWNPSVGGETQYF,TGTGCCTGGAACCCTAGCGTCGGGGGAGAGACCCAGTACTTC
TRBD2,TRBJ2-2,NA,TRBV30,CAWSVTEPGLADTGELFF,TGTGCCTGGAGTGTGACAGAACCGGGACTAGCGGACACCGGGGAGCTGTTTTTT
TRBD1,TRBJ2-4,NA,TRBV12-3/TRBV12-4,CASSLQGAYIQYF,TGTGCCAGCAGTTTACAGGGGGCCTACATTCAGTACTTC
NA,TRBJ1-5,NA,TRBV30,CAWSVQSNQPQHF,TGTGCCTGGAGTGTACAGAGCAATCAGCCCCAGCATTTT
NA,TRBJ1-2,NA,TRBV10-3,CAISEAQGPSYTF,TGTGCCATCAGTGAGGCCCAGGGCCCCAGCTACACCTTC